The rows below give T cell receptor beta chains drawn from one sample of a study of blood T cell repertoires in COVID-19. TCRdb keeps only in-frame clones here, not all; method: immunoSEQ multiplex PCR. The sample lists about 52,000 clones; 80% to 95% were seen once. The sample consisted of peripheral blood. The receptors were sampled from a human donor in a cohort sampled during active COVID-19. Each CDR3 is given with its conserved first and last residue. The D gene is left open where the match is weak. Clone sizes are given selectively: once, few, many, or a class where the clone is expanded.

D gene	clone size	V gene	J gene	CDR3 DNA	CDR3 protein
-	-	TRBV5-1	TRBJ2-5	TGCGCCAGCAGCTACTCTGAGACCCAGTACTTC	CASSYSETQYF
TRBD2	-	TRBV5-1	TRBJ2-5	TGCGCCAGCAGCTTGGAGGTAGCGGGACCCCAAGAGACCCAGTACTTC	CASSLEVAGPQETQYF
-	-	TRBV5-4	TRBJ1-1	TGTGCCAGCAGTTATGTCCCAGGCTACGCTGAAGCTTTCTTT	CASSYVPGYAEAFF
-	-	TRBV28	TRBJ2-7	TGTGCCAGCAGTTTATCTGACAGTTCCTACGAGCAGTACTTC	CASSLSDSSYEQYF
TRBD2	-	TRBV30	TRBJ2-5	TGTGCCTGGGCCCCTAGGGCGGGAGCCGAGACCCAGTACTTC	CAWAPRAGAETQYF
-	few	TRBV2	TRBJ2-2	TGTGCCAGCCGCAGCGCCGGGGAGCTGTTTTTT	CASRSAGELFF
-	few	TRBV5-6	TRBJ1-3	TGTGCCAGCAGCCCCGTGGAGGCTGGAAACACCATATATTTT	CASSPVEAGNTIYF
-	-	TRBV19	TRBJ1-3	TGTGCCAGTTCTCAACGGCCCGGGTCTGGAAACACCATATATTTT	CASSQRPGSGNTIYF
-	-	TRBV11-2	TRBJ1-2	TGTGCCAGCAGTCGTACACAGGGTGGCTATGGCTACACCTTC	CASSRTQGGYGYTF
-	once	TRBV19	TRBJ2-3	TGTGCCAGTAGTATCGTTGGGGCCACCACAGATACGCAGTATTTT	CASSIVGATTDTQYF
-	-	TRBV6-4	TRBJ1-5	TGTGCCAGCAGTGACGGCCAGGGTGGTCCTCAGCCCCAGCATTTT	CASSDGQGGPQPQHF